This T cell receptor beta chain was captured in a study of low-dose radiotherapy and immunotherapy resistance in tumors. Overall study: Per fraction, Cohort 1 was given 0.5 Gy every 2 weeks, for a total of 6.5 Gy.

Between the trimmed V and J ends, which lost 1 base and 5 bases, there was a span of 18 bases. Looked up from germline, CDR1 is SGHTS and CDR2 is YDEGEE. This CDR3 has 16 amino acids. Primers used for first-strand cDNA, a TRAV- and TRBV-specific set, covered both alpha and beta chains. Both a constant-region primer and a V-primer adapter served to amplify TCRs across approximately 19 PCR cycles. TCRdb passed the reads through MiXCR, listing each CDR3 protein once. The data hold roughly 13,000 distinct CDR3 sequences, with 60% observed a single time. Each patient who was eligible had an advanced solid tumor with no tumor-infiltrating lymphocytes.

The chain uses TRBV5-8 and TRBJ2-5; no reliable D call. This TCR was recovered from a human donor with advanced metastatic prostate, ovarian, gallbladder or colorectal cancer (not recorded which). This table probably holds off-target reads from a library built for another chain. In DNA form, the CDR3 reads TGTGCCAGCAGCTTGAACAGTCAAGAGATCCAGGAGACCCAGTACTTC. This sequence encodes CASSLNSQEIQETQYF.